This paragraph covers one TCR beta chain sequence. Per the original data handling: For nucleated cells, counts were estimated from reference gene primer amplification. Here immunoSEQ multiplex PCR was the method, and the copy in TCRdb shows in-frame clones only, minus some. That table supplies the V and J calls and clone size; D and trimming were determined from the DNA. The sample consists of 150,000 to 250,000 clones, about four fifths of them appearing once. This record belongs to a study of blood T cell repertoires in COVID-19. Residents of 24 US areas, aged about 18 to 89 years, made up the participants. Researchers sorted participants into cohorts using their self-reported clinical history. Cohort 3 recovery required two negative PCRs, clearance, or symptom resolution. The sequenced sample consisted of PBMCs or T cells enriched from blood (not recorded which). The origin of this receptor is a man aged 35 to 55 who had recovered from COVID-19.

The chain's CDR3 is CAWIGEAGAEAFF. The DNA of the CDR3 is TGTGCCTGGATAGGGGAGGCGGGCGCTGAAGCTTTCTTT. The chain links TRBV30 to TRBJ1-1; TRBD1 is a possible D gene (5 bases). Trimming pared 4 bases from V and 6 bases from J, leaving 15 bases between. The CDR3 extends over 13 amino acids. Germline V gives CDR1 GTSNPN, CDR2 SVGIG (reference sequence). The whole variable domain, filled in from reference TRBV30 and TRBJ1-1, reads SQTIHQWPATLVQPVGSPLSLECTVEGTSNPNLYWYRQAAGRGLQLLFYSVGIGQISSEVPQNLSASRPQDRQFILSSKKLLLSDSGFYLCAWIGEAGAEAFFGQGTRLTVV.